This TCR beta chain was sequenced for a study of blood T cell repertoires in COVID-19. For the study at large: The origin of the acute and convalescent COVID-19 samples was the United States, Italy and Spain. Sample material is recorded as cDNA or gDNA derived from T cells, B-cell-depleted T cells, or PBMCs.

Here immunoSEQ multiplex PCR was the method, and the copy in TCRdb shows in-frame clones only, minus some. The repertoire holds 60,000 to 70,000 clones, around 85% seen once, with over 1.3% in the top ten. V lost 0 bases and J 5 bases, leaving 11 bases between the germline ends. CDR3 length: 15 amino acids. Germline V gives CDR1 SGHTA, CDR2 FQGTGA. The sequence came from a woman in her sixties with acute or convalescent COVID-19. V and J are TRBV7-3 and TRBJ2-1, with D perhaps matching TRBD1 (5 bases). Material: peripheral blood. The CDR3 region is CASSLTRQGNNEQFF. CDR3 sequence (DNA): TGTGCCAGCAGCTTAACGCGGCAGGGTAACAATGAGCAGTTCTTC.